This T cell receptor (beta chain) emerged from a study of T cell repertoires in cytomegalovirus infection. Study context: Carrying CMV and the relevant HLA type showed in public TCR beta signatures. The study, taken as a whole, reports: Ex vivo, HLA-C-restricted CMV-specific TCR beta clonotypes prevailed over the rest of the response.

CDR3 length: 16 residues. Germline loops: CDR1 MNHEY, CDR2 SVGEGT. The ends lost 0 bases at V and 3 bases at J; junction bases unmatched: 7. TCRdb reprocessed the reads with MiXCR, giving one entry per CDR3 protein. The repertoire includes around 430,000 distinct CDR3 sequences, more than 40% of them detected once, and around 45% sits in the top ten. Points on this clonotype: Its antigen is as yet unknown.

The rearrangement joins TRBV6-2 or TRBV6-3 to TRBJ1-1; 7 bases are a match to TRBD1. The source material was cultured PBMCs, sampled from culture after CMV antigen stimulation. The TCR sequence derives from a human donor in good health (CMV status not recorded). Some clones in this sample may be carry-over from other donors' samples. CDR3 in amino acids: CASSYSYRGGDTEAFF. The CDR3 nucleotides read TGTGCCAGCAGTTACTCCTACAGGGGTGGGGACACTGAAGCTTTCTTT.